Listed below are T cell receptor beta chains from one sample, sequenced in a study of shared clonotypes between healthy human individuals. Only in-frame clones appear in the TCRdb table, and some are missing; sequencing was by immunoSEQ multiplex PCR. The top ten hold approximately 1.2% of the sample, which has millions of clones, approximately 94% seen once. The specimen was naive CD8+ T cells sorted from blood. Receptors originate from a man in his late teens or twenties in good health. Each CDR3 is given with its conserved first and last residue. A D gene is named only where the DNA matches it firmly. Clone size is not always given. Where it is, it says once, few, many or a class for expanded clones.

d_call	v_call	j_call	clone_size	cdr3_nt	cdr3_aa
NA	TRBV27	TRBJ2-1	NA	TGTGCCAGTCAGGGTATCCAGGGGTATGAGCAGTTCTTC	CASQGIQGYEQFF
TRBD2	TRBV5-1	TRBJ2-3	NA	TGCGCCAGGGAAGGGGCGGGGGAGCCTTCCACAGATACGCAGTATTTT	CAREGAGEPSTDTQYF
TRBD1	TRBV5-1	TRBJ1-2	NA	TGCGCCAGCAGCTCGACAGGGGGCGACTATGGCTACACCTTC	CASSSTGGDYGYTF
TRBD1	TRBV18	TRBJ2-5	NA	TGTGCCAGCTCGGGAACAGGGACAGGGGAGACCCAGTACTTC	CASSGTGTGETQYF
NA	TRBV4-3	TRBJ1-1	NA	TGCGCCAGCAGCCTAAGGGGAGATGAAGCTTTCTTT	CASSLRGDEAFF
TRBD1	TRBV13	TRBJ2-7	NA	TGTGCCAGCAGCCAACGACAGGGTCCAGCCTACGAGCAGTACTTC	CASSQRQGPAYEQYF
TRBD2	TRBV27	TRBJ2-7	NA	TGTGCCAGCGCCCCGGGGGGTTCCTACGAGCAGTACTTC	CASAPGGSYEQYF
TRBD1	TRBV11-3	TRBJ1-3	NA	TGTGCCAGCACCTCACAGGGGGCTACTGGAAACACCATATATTTT	CASTSQGATGNTIYF
NA	TRBV15	TRBJ2-7	NA	TGTGCCACCAGCAGAGATCCCCCCCCGGGATCCTACGAGCAGTACTTC	CATSRDPPPGSYEQYF
NA	TRBV27	TRBJ1-5	NA	TGTGCCAGCAGTTTTCTTCCGATTAGCAATCAGCCCCAGCATTTT	CASSFLPISNQPQHF
NA	TRBV27	TRBJ2-3	NA	TGTGCCAGCAGTTTATTGAGCAGTGAGGATACGCAGTATTTT	CASSLLSSEDTQYF
NA	TRBV7-2	TRBJ2-7	NA	TGTGCCAGCAGCTTCTCCAGCCCTGCCTACGAGCAGTACTTC	CASSFSSPAYEQYF
TRBD1	TRBV27	TRBJ2-4	NA	TGTGCCAGCAGTTTTTCAGGGGGCGAGTGGTCAAACATTCAGTACTTC	CASSFSGGEWSNIQYF
TRBD1	TRBV7-6	TRBJ2-5	NA	TGTGCCAGCAGCTACCGACAGGGGAGCTCCCAAGAGACCCAGTACTTC	CASSYRQGSSQETQYF
TRBD2	TRBV9	TRBJ2-7	NA	TGTGCCAGCAGCGTAGTGCCGGGGGAGGGCTACGAGCAGTACTTC	CASSVVPGEGYEQYF
NA	TRBV7-9	TRBJ2-7	few	TGTGCCAGCAGCTTGAGCTCCTACGAGCAGTACTTC	CASSLSSYEQYF
NA	TRBV19	TRBJ1-1	NA	TGTGCCAGTAGTATAGACGGGGAATCCAGGATCGCTGAAGCTTTCTTT	CASSIDGESRIAEAFF
NA	TRBV4-1	TRBJ2-3	NA	TGCGCCAGCAGCCAACTCTCGGGTGTCCTCACAGATACGCAGTATTTT	CASSQLSGVLTDTQYF
TRBD2	TRBV4-3	TRBJ2-1	NA	TGCGCCAGCAGTGGAGGGACTAGCACGTTCTTC	CASSGGTSTFF
NA	TRBV27	TRBJ2-1	NA	TGTGCCAGCAGTTTAGCGGCGGGCCTGTGGAATGAGCAGTTCTTC	CASSLAAGLWNEQFF
NA	TRBV5-1	TRBJ2-5	NA	TGCGCCAGCAGCTTGGTAGGCTCCCCGGAAGAGACCCAGTACTTC	CASSLVGSPEETQYF
NA	TRBV4-3	TRBJ2-3	NA	TGCGCCAGCAGCCAAGAATTGGAGGGGTGGACAGATACGCAGTATTTT	CASSQELEGWTDTQYF